This T cell receptor (beta chain) was recorded in a study of T cells after yellow fever vaccination. This clonotype has more than one count but fewer than ten. Germline assignment: CDR1 ENHRY and CDR2 SYGVKD. The CDR3 is 13 amino acids. V was pared by 7 bases and J by 0 bases, with 7 bases between. TCRdb re-derived calls from the 5' RACE reads in MiXCR, one entry per CDR3 protein. The table lists about 220,000 distinct CDR3 sequences, approximately 3.3% of them singletons. The sequencing used CD4+ T cells sorted from PBMCs, collected 10 days after the yellow fever booster vaccination. The source of this sequence is a man between 18 and 29 years old who received the YFV17D yellow fever vaccine. The rearrangement joins TRBV10-3 to TRBJ2-1, with D hard to call. Written as DNA, the CDR3 is TGTGCCATCATGCTAAACTCCTACAATGAGCAGTTCTTC. As protein: CAIMLNSYNEQFF.